Listed below are T cell receptor beta chains from one sample, sequenced in a study of shared clonotypes between healthy human individuals. Profiling relied on immunoSEQ multiplex PCR, and the TCRdb table lists in-frame clones only, not all of them. The sample lists more than 2,000,000 clones; over 85% were seen once. The sample taken for sequencing was naive CD4+ T cells sorted from blood. All receptors derive from a man younger than 35 in good health. Each CDR3 is given with its conserved first and last residue. The D gene is left open where the match is weak. The size entry is marked missing in some rows and otherwise reads once, few, many or a size class.

TRBV2,TRBJ2-3,.,.,TGTGCCAGCAGAGGGGATAGCACAGATACGCAGTATTTT,CASRGDSTDTQYF
TRBV11-3,TRBJ2-2,.,.,TGTGCCAGCAGCTTTAACCAGAAGGACACCGGGGAGCTGTTTTTT,CASSFNQKDTGELFF
TRBV19,TRBJ2-5,.,.,TGTGCCAGTAGTCTCGGACCCAGCCCGGGGACCCAGTACTTC,CASSLGPSPGTQYF
TRBV5-1,TRBJ2-3,.,TRBD1,TGCGCCAGCAGCTTGGACGGACAGGACACAGATACGCAGTATTTT,CASSLDGQDTDTQYF
TRBV6-1,TRBJ2-3,.,TRBD1,TGTGCCAGCAGTGTCAAAGGGGGCATCACAGATACGCAGTATTTT,CASSVKGGITDTQYF
TRBV5-4,TRBJ2-7,.,.,TGTGCCAGCAGCTTGGGGGTACCGGGCGAGCAGTACTTC,CASSLGVPGEQYF
TRBV6-6,TRBJ1-1,.,.,TGTGCCAGCAGTAAGGGGGAACTTATGATGAACACTGAAGCTTTCTTT,CASSKGELMMNTEAFF
TRBV2,TRBJ1-1,.,TRBD1,TGTGCCAGCAGCCCGGGACAGGGTAACGGGGCTAGAGCTTTCTTT,CASSPGQGNGARAFF
TRBV2,TRBJ1-4,.,.,TGTGCCAGCAGTGGGGGACCACCCGAAAAACTGTTTTTT,CASSGGPPEKLFF
TRBV6-1,TRBJ1-2,.,TRBD1,TGTGCCAGCAACCGGGACAGGGCGAGCTATGGCTACACCTTC,CASNRDRASYGYTF
TRBV7-9,TRBJ1-4,.,.,TGTGCCAGCAGCTTACGTACAGTTTCAACTAATGAAAAACTGTTTTTT,CASSLRTVSTNEKLFF
TRBV4-2,TRBJ1-1,few,TRBD1,TGTGCCAGCAGCCGACAGGGAACTAACACTGAAGCTTTCTTT,CASSRQGTNTEAFF
TRBV6-1,TRBJ1-1,few,.,TGTGCCAGCAGTGAACGCAGGGTGGCTTCCGCTGAAGCTTTCTTT,CASSERRVASAEAFF
TRBV18,TRBJ1-4,.,TRBD1,TGTGCCAGCTCACCAGGCACAGGGGTAAGAACTAATGAAAAACTGTTTTTT,CASSPGTGVRTNEKLFF
TRBV5-1,TRBJ1-2,once,TRBD1,TGCGCCAGCAGCTTGGAGGGCAGGGGGCTCGGCTACACCTTC,CASSLEGRGLGYTF
TRBV18,TRBJ1-1,.,.,TGTGCCAGCTCCTACCCCGCAGCAGGGAACACTGAAGCTTTCTTT,CASSYPAAGNTEAFF
TRBV2,TRBJ2-7,.,TRBD1,TGTGCCAGCAGACCACCCGGGACAGGGGCCTACGAGCAGTACTTC,CASRPPGTGAYEQYF
TRBV5-6,TRBJ1-1,.,TRBD1,TGTGCCAGCAGCTTAAGACAGGGCGTGAACACTGAAGCTTTCTTT,CASSLRQGVNTEAFF
TRBV9,TRBJ1-6,.,.,TGTGCCAGCAGCGCGTCGGGGGATTCACCCCTCCACTTT,CASSASGDSPLHF
TRBV30,TRBJ1-4,.,.,TGTGCCTGGAGTGTCGGGCTCGGGGGTGTGCGTGAAAAACTGTTTTTT,CAWSVGLGGVREKLFF
TRBV11-3,TRBJ2-2,.,TRBD1,TGTGCCAGCAGCTTGGACAGGGGGGCAGCGGAGAACACCGGGGAGCTGTTTTTT,CASSLDRGAAENTGELFF
TRBV18,TRBJ2-2,.,.,TGTGCCAGCTCACCACCAACAGGGAACACCGGGGAGCTGTTTTTT,CASSPPTGNTGELFF
TRBV5-4,TRBJ2-3,.,TRBD2,TGTGCCAGCAGCTTGGTCGGCGGGGGGTCTAGCACAGATACGCAGTATTTT,CASSLVGGGSSTDTQYF
TRBV7-2,TRBJ2-5,.,.,TGTGCCAGCAGCTCCCCCCCCGAGACCCAGTACTTC,CASSSPPETQYF
TRBV6-6,TRBJ1-3,.,.,TGTGCCAGCAGCCCCACTCACGGGAGCTCTGGAAACACCATATATTTT,CASSPTHGSSGNTIYF
TRBV18,TRBJ1-1,.,TRBD1,TGTGCCAGCTCAGCCCCCGGGACAGGGGAGAGAAAAGCTTTCTTT,CASSAPGTGERKAFF
TRBV7-2,TRBJ1-1,.,.,TGTGCCAGCAGCTTAGGCCGGAACACTGAAGCTTTCTTT,CASSLGRNTEAFF
TRBV9,TRBJ1-2,few,.,TGTGCCAGCAGCGCGGGGCTATATGGCTACACCTTC,CASSAGLYGYTF
TRBV18,TRBJ2-6,.,.,TGTGCCAGCTCACCACCATCGTCGGCTGGGGCCAACGTCCTGACTTTC,CASSPPSSAGANVLTF